The present TCR beta chain was sequenced within a study of blood T cell repertoires in COVID-19. Turning to the study itself: Researchers got acute and convalescent COVID-19 samples from the United States, Italy and Spain. The cDNA or gDNA used as material had been derived from T cells, B-cell-depleted T cells, or PBMCs.

This clone was counted a single time. Original processing notes: The assay estimated nucleated cells by amplifying reference gene primers. Method: immunoSEQ multiplex PCR; TCRdb's copy keeps in-frame clones and lacks some. D and trimming were read from the DNA, whereas the V and J calls and clone size are those reported in that table. The profile shows about 56,000 clones, roughly 87% of them singletons. This CDR3 has 15 amino acids. Germline CDR1 reads SGHTA; CDR2 reads FQGNSA. V shed 0 bases and J shed 6 bases, with 14 bases lying between them. This receptor was taken from a man in his forties or fifties with active COVID-19. The genes are TRBV7-2 and TRBJ1-2, with a weak D call TRBD1 (6 bases). Specimen: peripheral blood. CDR3 bases: TGTGCCAGCAGCTTAGCCGCGGGGGGCAGGAATGGCTACACCTTC. Translated: CASSLAAGGRNGYTF.